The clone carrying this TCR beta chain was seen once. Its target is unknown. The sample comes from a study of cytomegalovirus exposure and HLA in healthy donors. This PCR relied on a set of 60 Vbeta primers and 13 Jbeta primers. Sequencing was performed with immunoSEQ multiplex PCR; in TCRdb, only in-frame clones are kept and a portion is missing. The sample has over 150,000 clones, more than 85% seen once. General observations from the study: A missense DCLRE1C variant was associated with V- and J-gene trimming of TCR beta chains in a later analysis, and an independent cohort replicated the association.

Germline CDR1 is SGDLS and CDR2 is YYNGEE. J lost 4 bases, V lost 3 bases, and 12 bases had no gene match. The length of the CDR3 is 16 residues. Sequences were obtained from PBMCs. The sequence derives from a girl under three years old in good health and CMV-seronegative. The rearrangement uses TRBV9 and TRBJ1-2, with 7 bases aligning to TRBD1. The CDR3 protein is CASSGLPYAGGYGYTF. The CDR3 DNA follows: TGTGCCAGCAGCGGTCTTCCCTACGCAGGGGGCTATGGCTACACCTTC.